Sequencing of this T cell receptor beta chain was carried out in a study of blood T cells in healthy people across ages. Study outcomes and limitations: Shifts in expanded clonotypes may have been confounded by donor CMV status, which was unknown. Naive and antigen-experienced cells were not separated, limiting conclusive comparison.

A second PCR, run for about 7 to 11 cycles, used a sample-barcoded 5' primer plus a J-beta primer mix. TCRdb reanalysed the 5' RACE reads using MiXCR and keeps one entry per CDR3 protein. The sample consists of roughly 680,000 distinct CDR3 sequences, 45% to 50% of them appearing once. Isolation recovered at least 7 million PBMCs from every sample. The extraction recovered at least 6 micrograms of total RNA per sample. This CDR3 has 13 residues. V was cut by 3 bases and J by 5 bases, with 11 bases left in between. As regards this clonotype: The target antigen is unknown.

Sequencing was performed on blood. This TCR came from a woman in her sixties or seventies in good health. This sequence joins TRBV12-3 or TRBV12-4 and TRBJ2-7, with a tentative D call TRBD1 (6 bases). CDR3 in DNA: TGTGCCAGCAGTTTTAAAGGGGGTAACGAGCAGTACTTC. Translating it yields CASSFKGGNEQYF.